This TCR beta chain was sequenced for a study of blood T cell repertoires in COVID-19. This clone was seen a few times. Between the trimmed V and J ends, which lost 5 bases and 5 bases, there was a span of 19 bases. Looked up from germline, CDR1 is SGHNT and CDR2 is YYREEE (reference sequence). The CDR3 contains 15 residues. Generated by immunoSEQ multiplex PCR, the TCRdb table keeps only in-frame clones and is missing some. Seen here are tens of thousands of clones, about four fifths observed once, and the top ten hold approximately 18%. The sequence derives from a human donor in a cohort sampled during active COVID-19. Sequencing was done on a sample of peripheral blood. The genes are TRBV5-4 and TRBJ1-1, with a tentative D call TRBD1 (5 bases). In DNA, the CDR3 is TGTGCCAGCAGTGACGCGGGGGAAGGGTGGACTGAAGCTTTCTTT. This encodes CASSDAGEGWTEAFF.